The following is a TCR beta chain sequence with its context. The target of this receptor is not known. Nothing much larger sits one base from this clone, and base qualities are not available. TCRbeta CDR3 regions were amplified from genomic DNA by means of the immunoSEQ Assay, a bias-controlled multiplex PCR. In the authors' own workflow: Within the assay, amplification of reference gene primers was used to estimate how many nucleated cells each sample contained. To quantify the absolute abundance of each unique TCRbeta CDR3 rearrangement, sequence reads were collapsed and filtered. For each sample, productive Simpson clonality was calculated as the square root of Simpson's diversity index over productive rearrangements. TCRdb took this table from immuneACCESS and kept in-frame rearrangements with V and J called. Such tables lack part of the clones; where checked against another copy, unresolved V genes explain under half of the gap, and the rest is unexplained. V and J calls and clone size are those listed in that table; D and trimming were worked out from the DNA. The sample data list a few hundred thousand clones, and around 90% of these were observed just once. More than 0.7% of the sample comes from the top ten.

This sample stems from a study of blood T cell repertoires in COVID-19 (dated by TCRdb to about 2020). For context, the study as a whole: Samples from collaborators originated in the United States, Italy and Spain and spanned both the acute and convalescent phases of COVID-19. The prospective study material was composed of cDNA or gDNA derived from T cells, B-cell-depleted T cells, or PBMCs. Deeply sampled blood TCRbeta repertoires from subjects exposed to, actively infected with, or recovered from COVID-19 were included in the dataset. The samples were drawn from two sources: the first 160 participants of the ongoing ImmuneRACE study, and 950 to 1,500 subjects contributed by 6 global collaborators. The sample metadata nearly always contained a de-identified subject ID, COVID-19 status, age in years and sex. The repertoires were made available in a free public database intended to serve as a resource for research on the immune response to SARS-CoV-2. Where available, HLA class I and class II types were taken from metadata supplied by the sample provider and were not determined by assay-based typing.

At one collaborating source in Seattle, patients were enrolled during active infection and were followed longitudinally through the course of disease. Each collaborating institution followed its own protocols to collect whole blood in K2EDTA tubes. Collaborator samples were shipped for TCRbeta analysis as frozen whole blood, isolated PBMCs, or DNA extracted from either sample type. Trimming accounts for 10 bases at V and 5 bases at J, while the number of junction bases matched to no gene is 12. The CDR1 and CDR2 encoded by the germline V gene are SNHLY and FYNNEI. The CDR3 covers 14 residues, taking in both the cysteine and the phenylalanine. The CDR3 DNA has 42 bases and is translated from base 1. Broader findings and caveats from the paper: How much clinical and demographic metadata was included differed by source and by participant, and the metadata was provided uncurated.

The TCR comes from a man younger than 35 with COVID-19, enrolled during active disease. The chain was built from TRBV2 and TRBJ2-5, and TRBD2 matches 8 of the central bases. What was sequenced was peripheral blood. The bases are TGTGCCACTCACGAGGGCCGGGAGGGTGAGACCCAGTACTTC. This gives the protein CATHEGREGETQYF.